A selection of T cell receptor beta chains follows, all from one sample in a study of human T cells and chemical hapten exposure. TCRdb passed the RACE reads through MiXCR, listing each CDR3 protein once. The repertoire includes approximately 120,000 distinct CDR3 sequences, roughly a tenth of them detected once, and more than 3% sits in the top ten. This material consisted of whole blood, taken in connection with sensitization to the hapten diphenylcyclopropenone (DPC). The receptors stem from a middle-aged woman with alopecia areata. Some clones in this sample may be carry-over from other donors' samples. The CDR3 runs from the conserved cysteine through the conserved F or W. D genes are given only for firm matches. Clone sizes are given selectively: once, few, many, or a class where the clone is expanded.

j_call v_call clone_size cdr3_length d_call cdr3_nt cdr3_aa
TRBJ2-7 TRBV5-1 many 16 TRBD1 TGCGCCAGCAGCCCAGGACAGGGGCAAAGCTCCTACGAGCAGTACTTC CASSPGQGQSSYEQYF
TRBJ2-5 TRBV7-2 many 15 . TGTGCCAGCAGCTTATGGAGGGGGCCCCAAGAGACCCAGTACTTC CASSLWRGPQETQYF
TRBJ1-6 TRBV6-5 few 18 TRBD1 TGTGCCAGCAGTTACTCCGGACAGGACAGCTCCTATAATTCACCCCTCCACTTT CASSYSGQDSSYNSPLHF
TRBJ1-2 TRBV7-2 many 13 . TGTGCCAGCAGCTCCCGGGGTTTTTATGGCTACACCTTC CASSSRGFYGYTF
TRBJ2-6 TRBV5-1 many 16 . TGCGCCAGCAACGCAGGCTTGTCTCTCGGGGCCAACGTCCTGACTTTC CASNAGLSLGANVLTF
TRBJ2-2 TRBV6-5 . 14 . TGTGCCAGCAGTTTAGCCGGGGGTTACGGGGAGCTGTTTTTT CASSLAGGYGELFF
TRBJ1-1 TRBV20-1 . 14 . TGCAGTGCTCCCCGGGACCCTCGGAACACTGAAGCTTTCTTT CSAPRDPRNTEAFF
TRBJ1-1 TRBV18 few 16 . TGTGCCAGCTCACCACTGGCGGGGCAGGGCCTGACTGAAGCTTTCTTT CASSPLAGQGLTEAFF
TRBJ2-5 TRBV7-2 many 13 . TGTGCCAGCAGCTTATTCCTCCAAGAGACCCAGTACTTC CASSLFLQETQYF
TRBJ2-5 TRBV6-2/TRBV6-3 many 15 TRBD2 TGTGCCAGCAGAAGCCTTAGCGGGGAGGCGGAGACCCAGTACTTC CASRSLSGEAETQYF
TRBJ2-7 TRBV27 many 14 . TGTGCCAGCAGTTCCCCAAGGAGCTCCTACGAGCAGTACTTC CASSSPRSSYEQYF
TRBJ2-2 TRBV5-1 many 15 . TGCGCCAGCAGCTTGGGCGGGACGAACACCGGGGAGCTGTTTTTT CASSLGGTNTGELFF
TRBJ2-5 TRBV9 . 13 . TGTGCCAGCAGCGCGGGCGGCGTGGGGTCCCAGTACTTC CASSAGGVGSQYF
TRBJ2-3 TRBV7-8 many 16 TRBD2 TGTGCCAGCAGCTTCGGCGGGGGGCGCCCCACAGATACGCAGTATTTT CASSFGGGRPTDTQYF
TRBJ2-5 TRBV4-3 many 15 TRBD1 TGCGCCAGCAGCCAAGATGGGGACAGGGAAGAGACCCAGTACTTC CASSQDGDREETQYF
TRBJ2-5 TRBV19 . 15 . TGTGCCAGTAGTATAGGCCAGCGGATACAAGAGACCCAGTACTTC CASSIGQRIQETQYF